The 25 T cell receptor beta chains in this list originate from one sample, sequenced in a study of T cell clonality in common variable immunodeficiency. Whole-study results and caveats: Common variable immunodeficiency TCR beta sequences reportedly had fewer deletions and N-nucleotide insertions.

The antigens these receptors bind are not known. Profiling relied on immunoSEQ multiplex PCR, and the TCRdb table lists in-frame clones only, not all of them. The data show over 30,000 clones, with none appearing a single time. The sequenced material came from peripheral blood mononuclear cells. These receptors all come from a human donor with common variable immunodeficiency.

The sample holds a few counts of this clone. The observed sequence ends 3 residues before the CDR3 terminus, with the missing tail filled in from the germline J gene. The chain combines TRBV19 with TRBJ2-3; D unresolved. Per the germline V gene, CDR1 is LNHDA and CDR2 is SQIVND (reference sequence). Between the trimmed V and J ends, which lost 4 bases and 5 bases, there was a span of 7 bases. The CDR3 spans 12 residues. The sequenced CDR3 bases are TGTGCCAGTAGTACAACTGGAGATACG. It encodes CASSTTGDT. The full CDR3 reads CASSTTGDTQYF. Variable domain in full (rest from reference TRBV19 and TRBJ2-3): DGGITQSPKYLFRKEGQNVTLSCEQNLNHDAMYWYRQDPGQGLRLIYYSQIVNDFQKGDIAEGYSVSREKKESFPLTVTSAQKNPTAFYLCASSTTGDTQYFGPGTRLTVL.

At least ten counts were recorded for this clone. From the germline J gene comes the end of the CDR3, since the read stops 3 residues before it. The J gene is TRBJ1-5, the V gene TRBV19, with TRBD1 matching 7 bases. The CDR3 runs 16 residues. The junction had 10 bases not matched to a gene; V was cut back by 3 bases and J by 5 bases. Germline V gene sequence: CDR1 LNHDA, CDR2 SQIVND (reference sequence). The CDR3 loop reads CASSIRQGREDQPQHF. CDR3 bases read: TGTGCCAGTAGTATCCGACAGGGTCGCGAGGATCAGCCC.

This clone was seen ten or more times. With the read ending 3 residues before the CDR3 end, the germline J gene is used to fill in that end. The chain has TRBV27 and TRBJ1-3; a possible D gene is TRBD1 (5 bases). The CDR3 totals 15 residues. V dropped 3 bases and J dropped 5 bases, with 14 bases sitting between them. CDR1 is MNHEY and CDR2 is SMNVEV in the germline V gene (reference sequence). This CDR3 is CASSFRADDRNTIYF. Incomplete CDR3 DNA: TGTGCCAGCAGTTTCAGGGCAGATGACAGAAACACC.

The table lists this clone with many counts. The read comes to an end 3 residues before the CDR3 does, leaving the germline J gene to fill in the end. The chain joins TRBV13 to TRBJ2-2; the match to TRBD2 covers 8 bases. V was pared by 1 base and J by 4 bases, with 5 bases of the junction left unmatched. From germline, CDR1 is PRHDT and CDR2 FYEKMQ (reference sequence). The CDR3 has 16 residues. Partial CDR3 DNA: TGTGCCAGCAGCTTAGTTCGTGGGACTAGCACCGGGGAG. Its translation is CASSLVRGTSTGE. The whole CDR3 region reads CASSLVRGTSTGELFF. Supplemented by reference TRBV13 and TRBJ2-2, the full variable domain reads AAGVIQSPRHLIKEKRETATLKCYPIPRHDTVYWYQQGPGQDPQFLISFYEKMQSDKGSIPDRFSAQQFSDYHSELNMSSLELGDSALYFCASSLVRGTSTGELFFGEGSRLTVL.

This clone has a count of ten or more. The read ends 3 residues shy of where the CDR3 ends; the end is completed using the germline J gene. The chain links TRBV5-1 to TRBJ1-3; maybe TRBD1 (6 bases). V was clipped by 4 bases and J by 4 bases, with 12 bases between them. CDR1 and CDR2 from the germline V gene are SGHRS and YFSETQ. The CDR3 totals 14 residues. CDR3 residues: CASSPGQKGNTIYF. CDR3 DNA (partial): TGCGCCAGCAGCCCAGGACAGAAGGGAAACACC. Complete variable domain (other parts from reference TRBV5-1 and TRBJ1-3): KAGVTQTPRYLIKTRGQQVTLSCSPISGHRSVSWYQQTPGQGLQFLFEYFSETQRNKGNFPGRFSGRQFSNSRSEMNVSTLELGDSALYLCASSPGQKGNTIYFGEGSWLTVV.

This clone was seen at least ten times. CDR3 bases read: TGTGCCAGCTCACCACATCGGCTAGCGGGCACAGATACG. Amino acids: CASSPHRLAGTDT. The full-length CDR3 reads as CASSPHRLAGTDTQYF. This rearrangement joins TRBV18 to TRBJ2-3; TRBD2 agrees at 7 bases. From the germline J gene comes the end of the CDR3, since the read stops 3 residues before it. V shed 1 base and J 1 base; nucleotides not matched to a gene: 5. The CDR3 is 16 residues long. CDR1 and CDR2 (germline): KGHSH, LQKENI.

With regard to this clone: The read finishes 3 residues shy of the CDR3 end, and the germline J gene is used to complete it. The gene calls are TRBV20-1 and TRBJ2-7; unclear D gene. Germline-derived CDR1 and CDR2 are DFQATT and SNEGSKA (reference sequence). Trimming removed 5 bases from V and 3 bases from J, with 11 bases in between. The CDR3 spans 12 residues. The CDR3 sequence is CSAPDIYYEQYF. CDR3 DNA (partial): TGCAGTGCTCCAGACATCTACTACGAG.

Many counts were recorded for this clone. The sequence runs out 3 residues before the end of the CDR3; the remainder is reconstructed from the germline J gene. The chain recombines TRBV19 with TRBJ2-4, with TRBD2 matching over 8 bases. This CDR3 comprises 16 residues. V gave up 3 bases and J gave up 2 bases; unmatched junction bases: 6. The V gene's germline CDR1 is LNHDA and CDR2 SQIVND (reference sequence). The CDR3 loop is CASSIGGGFTKNIQYF. The part of the CDR3 DNA that was read is TGTGCCAGTAGTATCGGGGGGGGCTTCACCAAAAACATT.

A few counts support this clone. From the germline J gene comes the end of the CDR3, since the read stops 3 residues before it. This chain links TRBV6-1 with TRBJ2-3; 10 bases are a match to TRBD2. Trimming removed 4 bases from V and 3 bases from J; junction bases left unmatched: 7. The CDR3 length is 16 residues. Germline values: CDR1 MNHNS, CDR2 SASEGT. The CDR3 region is CASSGFSGRRTDTQYF. CDR3 bases read: TGTGCCAGCAGTGGGTTTAGCGGGAGGCGGACAGATACG.

This clone occurred many times. The DNA ends 3 residues before the CDR3 does, and the rest of the CDR3 is filled in from the germline J gene. The chain links TRBV7-3 to TRBJ2-1, with 11 bases fitting TRBD2. Trimming cost V 2 bases and J 5 bases; bases outside gene matches: 8. The length of the CDR3 is 17 residues. The V gene's germline CDR1 is SGHTA and CDR2 FQGTGA. The CDR3 here is CASSLLAGGRGDNEQFF. CDR3 bases read: TGTGCCAGCAGCTTACTAGCGGGAGGCCGAGGGGACAATGAG.

Comment on this clone: The read ends 3 residues early relative to the CDR3; the germline J gene fills the gap. This chain joins TRBV18 and TRBJ2-2; D call uncertain. CDR3 length: 16 amino acids. CDR1 is KGHSH, CDR2 LQKENI, per germline. Trimming shortened V by 3 bases and J by 8 bases, and 19 bases separated the two germline ends. The CDR3 DNA, read in part, is TGTGCCAGCTCACCGCCCCCGGTAGGAGTCAGGGGGGAG. Translating it yields CASSPPPVGVRGE. The full CDR3 is CASSPPPVGVRGELFF.

This clone was seen a few times. The missing CDR3 end, 3 residues past where the read stops, is filled in from the germline J gene. The rearrangement joins TRBV30 to TRBJ2-3; TRBD2 matches at 10 bases. Germline assignment: CDR1 GTSNPN and CDR2 SVGIG (reference sequence). V gave up 3 bases and J gave up 4 bases; unmatched junction bases: 13. The CDR3 consists of 17 residues. The CDR3 here is CAWSRWASGRGADTQYF. The part of the CDR3 DNA that was read is TGTGCCTGGAGCCGATGGGCTAGCGGGAGAGGGGCAGATACG.

This clone was observed many times. Sequencing ends 3 residues short of the CDR3 end; the germline J gene provides the rest. This rearrangement joins TRBV7-9 to TRBJ2-7, with D possibly being TRBD1 (6 bases). The germline gives CDR1 SEHNR, CDR2 FQNEAQ (reference sequence). CDR3 length: 13 residues. Trimming removed 3 bases from V and 6 bases from J, with 12 bases in between. The CDR3 reads CASSFSQGPEQYF. Incomplete CDR3 DNA: TGTGCCAGCAGCTTTTCACAGGGCCCCGAG.

The table lists this clone with many counts. The CDR3 end is not reached by the read, which stops 3 residues before it; the germline J gene fills it in. The chain has TRBV28 and TRBJ1-2; D perhaps matches TRBD1 (5 bases). CDR3 length equals 15 residues. The V gene's germline CDR1 is MDHEN and CDR2 SYDVKM. Trimming stripped 4 bases from V and 7 bases from J, with 19 bases between. The sequenced CDR3 bases are TGTGCCAGCAGTTGGGGGATGGGGGGAGGGGTTGGC. Protein sequence: CASSWGMGGGVG. The full-length CDR3 reads as CASSWGMGGGVGYTF.

This clone showed up many times. The read ends 3 residues shy of where the CDR3 ends; the end is completed using the germline J gene. This chain connects TRBV29-1 to TRBJ1-3, with a tentative D call TRBD1 (5 bases). Germline V lookup: CDR1 SQVTM, CDR2 ANQGSEA. CDR3 length: 15 amino acids. The V end lost 7 bases, the J end lost 4 bases, and 20 bases lay between the germline ends. The CDR3 bases that were read are TGCAGCGCGACGCCGTCGCAGGGCTCCGGAAACACC. Translation gives CSATPSQGSGNT. Given in full, the CDR3 is CSATPSQGSGNTIYF.

This clone was seen at least ten times. The read finishes 3 residues shy of the CDR3 end, and the germline J gene is used to complete it. The chain has TRBV29-1 and TRBJ1-1; 8 bases map to TRBD1. CDR1 and CDR2 (germline): SQVTM, ANQGSEA. This CDR3 spans 14 amino acids. V trimming: 6 bases; J trimming: 5 bases; junction bases outside the gene matches: 11. The CDR3 region is CSVVNQQGGTEAFF. Incomplete CDR3 DNA: TGCAGCGTCGTAAACCAACAGGGGGGGACTGAA. The full variable domain, rest sourced from reference TRBV29-1 and TRBJ1-1, is SAVISQKPSRDICQRGTSLTIQCQVDSQVTMMFWYRQQPGQSLTLIATANQGSEATYESGFVIDKFPISRPNLTFSTLTVSNMSPEDSSIYLCSVVNQQGGTEAFFGQGTRLTVV.

This clone was counted at least ten times. The read terminates 3 residues ahead of where the CDR3 ends, so the germline J gene completes it. V is TRBV30 and J is TRBJ1-5; possible D gene TRBD1, 6 bases. Trimming stripped 3 bases from V and 2 bases from J, with 14 bases between. Germline-derived CDR1 and CDR2 are GTSNPN and SVGIG (reference sequence). The length of the CDR3 is 15 residues. This CDR3 reads CAWSLAGAGNQPQHF. The DNA read from the CDR3 is TGTGCCTGGAGCCTGGCGGGGGCAGGCAATCAGCCC.

This clone was seen a handful of times. Read coverage stops 3 residues before the CDR3 terminus; the germline J gene supplies the remainder. This sample includes further DNA sequences coding for the same CDR3. The V and J genes are TRBV19 and TRBJ2-2; 7 bases fit TRBD2. This CDR3 region has 16 residues. Losses at the gene ends were 3 bases for V and 10 bases for J; bases not matched to a gene: 14. Germline V CDR1 and CDR2: LNHDA, SQIVND (reference sequence). Partial CDR3 DNA: TGTGCCAGTAGTATCCTAGGGCGGGAGATCCGGCCGGAG. This encodes CASSILGREIRPE. Given in full, the CDR3 is CASSILGREIRPELFF. The full variable domain, in which reference TRBV19 and TRBJ2-2 provide the parts outside the CDR3, is DGGITQSPKYLFRKEGQNVTLSCEQNLNHDAMYWYRQDPGQGLRLIYYSQIVNDFQKGDIAEGYSVSREKKESFPLTVTSAQKNPTAFYLCASSILGREIRPELFFGEGSRLTVL.

In this sample, this clone turned up a few times. The read terminates 3 residues before the CDR3 end, so the remaining end is supplied by the germline J gene. This chain uses TRBV23-1 with TRBJ2-1; 7 bases line up with TRBD1. TRBV23-1 is an open reading frame whose function is uncertain. V gave up 0 bases and J gave up 8 bases; unmatched junction bases: 7. This CDR3 is 15 amino acids long. CDR3 bases read: TGCGCCAGCAGTCAATCAGACAGGGATAATGATGAG. It encodes CASSQSDRDNDE. The CDR3 in full is CASSQSDRDNDEQFF.

This clone came up many times. Coverage ceases 3 residues before the CDR3 finishes, and the germline J gene fills in the end. V is TRBV20-1 and J is TRBJ1-2; TRBD1 matches at 12 bases. Germline V CDR1 and CDR2: DFQATT, SNEGSKA (reference sequence). Germline trimming cut 4 bases from V and 3 bases from J; bases unmatched to any gene: 9. This CDR3 region has 16 residues. CDR3 bases read: TGCAGTGCTATCCGGGACAGGGGGCGGTCGTACTATGGC. Protein: CSAIRDRGRSYYG. The CDR3 in full is CSAIRDRGRSYYGYTF.

As regards this clone: Germline is not matched at one junction end, which may reflect a read error. Sequencing ends 3 residues short of the CDR3 end; the germline J gene provides the rest. This chain uses TRBV7-9 with TRBJ2-3; a possible D gene is TRBD2 (6 bases). This CDR3 comprises 13 residues. Germline assignment: CDR1 SEHNR and CDR2 FQNEAQ (reference sequence). CDR3 DNA, as far as it was read: TGTTCCAGCAGCTTAGCGGCCACAGATACG. This sequence encodes CSSSLAATDT. The entire CDR3 protein is CSSSLAATDTQYF.

This clone has only a few counts. The read falls 3 residues short of the CDR3 end, and the missing part is taken from the germline J gene. The genes are TRBV11-3 and TRBJ2-7; 9 bases agree with TRBD1. V lost 5 bases to trimming and J lost 4 bases; unmatched junction nucleotides: 9. The CDR3 runs to 15 residues. Germline-derived CDR1 and CDR2 are SGHNT and YENEEA. Incomplete CDR3 DNA: TGTGCCAGCAGCCTAGGCGGGACAGGGACGTACGAG. It specifies CASSLGGTGTYE. The whole CDR3 protein reads CASSLGGTGTYEQYF.

The covered CDR3 bases are TGTGCCAGCTCGGTTAGCGGGAGGTCCTACAATGAG. Encoded protein: CASSVSGRSYNE. The entire CDR3 reads CASSVSGRSYNEQFF. This chain connects TRBV18 to TRBJ2-1; the match to TRBD2 covers 10 bases. Read sequence stops 3 residues before the CDR3 end, and the germline J gene provides the missing end. After removal of 6 bases from V and 1 base from J, the junction contained 3 bases not matched to a gene. There are 15 residues in the CDR3. Germline lookup yields CDR1 KGHSH and CDR2 LQKENI.

This clone showed up many times. The sequenced fragment ends 3 residues before the CDR3 boundary, so the rest is inferred from the germline J gene. The V call is TRBV2, the J call TRBJ1-2, with D maybe TRBD1 (6 bases). This CDR3 spans 14 amino acids. Trimming left V 7 bases short and J 0 bases short, with 12 bases between. Germline V CDR1 and CDR2: SNHLY, FYNNEI. The chain's CDR3 is CASTRDTSNYGYTF. The sequenced part of the CDR3 DNA is TGTGCCAGCACCCGGGACACCTCTAACTATGGC. The complete variable domain, with remaining parts taken from reference TRBV2 and TRBJ1-2, reads EPEVTQTPSHQVTQMGQEVILRCVPISNHLYFYWYRQILGQKVEFLVSFYNNEISEKSEIFDDQFSVERPDGSNFTLKIRSTKLEDSAMYFCASTRDTSNYGYTFGSGTRLTVV.

This clone was recorded many times. The read terminates 3 residues before the CDR3 end, so the remaining end is supplied by the germline J gene. The V gene is TRBV19, the J gene TRBJ1-1; maybe TRBD1 (6 bases). Trimming stripped 6 bases from V and 3 bases from J, with 17 bases between. CDR1 and CDR2 from the germline V gene are LNHDA and SQIVND (reference sequence). The CDR3 is 15 amino acids. The CDR3 spells CASRGMGPGDTEAFF. The CDR3 DNA, read in part, is TGTGCCAGTAGGGGAATGGGCCCAGGGGACACTGAA.